This T cell receptor beta chain was identified during a study of T cell responses to AZD1222 COVID-19 vaccine. The V and J ends lost 3 bases and 4 bases respectively, with 12 bases between them. Per the germline V gene, CDR1 is GTSNPN and CDR2 is SVGIG (reference sequence). CDR3 length equals 13 residues. Here immunoSEQ multiplex PCR was the method, and the copy in TCRdb shows in-frame clones only, minus some. The table includes 120,000 to 150,000 clones, approximately 90% detected once. Study-wide results and limits: CD4 TCRs associated with vaccination spanned spike, dominating at 160-218 and 743-854.

Concerning this clone: Antigen: not known.

This specimen consisted of peripheral blood, obtained on day 0 of AZD1222 vaccination. This sequence was found in an adult in good health. V is TRBV30 and J is TRBJ1-2; unclear D gene. In DNA form, the CDR3 reads TGTGCCTGGAGCCCAGGATCGGGCTATGGCTACACCTTC. Protein sequence: CAWSPGSGYGYTF. Supplemented by reference TRBV30 and TRBJ1-2, the full variable domain reads SQTIHQWPATLVQPVGSPLSLECTVEGTSNPNLYWYRQAAGRGLQLLFYSVGIGQISSEVPQNLSASRPQDRQFILSSKKLLLSDSGFYLCAWSPGSGYGYTFGSGTRLTVV.